The present T cell receptor beta chain was sequenced within a study of memory B cells and T cells in multiple sclerosis. Method: immunoSEQ multiplex PCR; TCRdb's copy keeps in-frame clones and lacks some. This table has 9,000 to 15,000 clones, approximately 85% appearing once. The study's findings and limits: Normalization was needed because clone-set size differences affected shared clonotype counts.

Stimulus-free culture yielded autoproliferating CFSE-dim and non-proliferating CFSE-high T cells, each sequenced separately. Replicate wells were pooled after 7 days of stimulus-free culture of 5x10^7 CFSE-labeled PBMCs. CFSE at roughly 0.54 uM labeled the PBMCs, which were then cultured unstimulated. Germline CDR1 SNHLY, CDR2 FYNNEI. The germline V and J ends were trimmed by 7 bases and 12 bases, with 25 bases remaining between them. The CDR3 length is 15 residues. About this clone itself: As yet, its antigen is unknown.

The source material was PBMCs from blood kept in culture. The V gene is TRBV2, the J gene TRBJ1-5; D may be TRBD1 (6 bases). This receptor was identified in a human donor with multiple sclerosis. CDR3 loop: CASKAGELTQRNQHF. CDR3 coding DNA: TGTGCCAGCAAGGCAGGGGAGCTTACTCAAAGGAACCAGCATTTT.